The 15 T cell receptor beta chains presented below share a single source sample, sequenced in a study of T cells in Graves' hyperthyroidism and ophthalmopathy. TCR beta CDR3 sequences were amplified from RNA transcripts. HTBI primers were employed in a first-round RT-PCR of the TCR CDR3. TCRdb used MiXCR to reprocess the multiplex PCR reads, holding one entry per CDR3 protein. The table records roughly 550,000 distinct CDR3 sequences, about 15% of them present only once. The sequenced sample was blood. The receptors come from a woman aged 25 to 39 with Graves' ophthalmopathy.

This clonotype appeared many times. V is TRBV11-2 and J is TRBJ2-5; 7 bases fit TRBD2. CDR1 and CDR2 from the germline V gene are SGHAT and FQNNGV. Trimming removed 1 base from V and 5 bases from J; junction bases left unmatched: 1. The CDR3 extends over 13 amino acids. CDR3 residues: CASSLGGGETQYF. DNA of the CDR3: TGTGCCAGCAGCTTAGGGGGAGGGGAGACCCAGTACTTC. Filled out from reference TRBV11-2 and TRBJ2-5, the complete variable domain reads EAGVAQSPRYKIIEKRQSVAFWCNPISGHATLYWYQQILGQGPKLLIQFQNNGVVDDSQLPKDRFSAERLKGVDSTLKIQPAKLEDSAVYLCASSLGGGETQYFGPGTRLLVL.

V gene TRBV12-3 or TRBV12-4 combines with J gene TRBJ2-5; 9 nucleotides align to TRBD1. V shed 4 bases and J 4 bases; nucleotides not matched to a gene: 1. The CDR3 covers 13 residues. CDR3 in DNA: TGTGCCAGCAGTTGGACAGGGGTAGAGACCCAGTACTTC. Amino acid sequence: CASSWTGVETQYF.

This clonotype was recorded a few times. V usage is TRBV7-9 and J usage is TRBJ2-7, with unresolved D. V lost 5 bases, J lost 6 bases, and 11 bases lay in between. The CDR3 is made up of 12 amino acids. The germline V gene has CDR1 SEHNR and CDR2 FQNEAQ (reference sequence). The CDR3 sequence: CASSPVLSEQYF. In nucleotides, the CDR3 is TGTGCCAGCAGCCCTGTTTTATCCGAGCAGTACTTC.

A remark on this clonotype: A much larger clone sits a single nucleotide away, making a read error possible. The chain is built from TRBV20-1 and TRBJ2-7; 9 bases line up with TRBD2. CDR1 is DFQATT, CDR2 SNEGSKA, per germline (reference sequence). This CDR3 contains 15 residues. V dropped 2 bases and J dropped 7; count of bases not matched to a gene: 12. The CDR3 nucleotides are TGCAGTGCTAGACCGACTTCGCTAGCGGGGAGTGAGCAGTACTTC. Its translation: CSARPTSLAGSEQYF.

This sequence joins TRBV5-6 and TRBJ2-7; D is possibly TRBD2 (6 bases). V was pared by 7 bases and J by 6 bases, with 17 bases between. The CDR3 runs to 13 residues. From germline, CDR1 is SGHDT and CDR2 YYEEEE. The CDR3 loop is CASYGLSLGEQYF. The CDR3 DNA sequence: TGTGCCAGCTACGGACTAAGTCTTGGCGAGCAGTACTTC.

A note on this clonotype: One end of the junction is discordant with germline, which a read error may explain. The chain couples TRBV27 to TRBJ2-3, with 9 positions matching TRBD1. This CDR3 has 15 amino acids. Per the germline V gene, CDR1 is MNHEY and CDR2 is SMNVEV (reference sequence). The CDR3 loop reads CASSSLRDRVDAQYF. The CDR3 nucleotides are TGTGCCAGCAGTTCCCTCCGGGACAGGGTAGATGCGCAGTATTTT.

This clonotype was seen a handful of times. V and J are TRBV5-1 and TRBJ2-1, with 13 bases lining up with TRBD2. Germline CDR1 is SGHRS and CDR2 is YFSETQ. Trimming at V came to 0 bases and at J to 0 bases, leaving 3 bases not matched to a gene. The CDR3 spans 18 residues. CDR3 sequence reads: CASSLETSGGSSYNEQFF. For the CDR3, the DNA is TGCGCCAGCAGCTTGGAGACTAGCGGGGGGAGCTCCTACAATGAGCAGTTCTTC.

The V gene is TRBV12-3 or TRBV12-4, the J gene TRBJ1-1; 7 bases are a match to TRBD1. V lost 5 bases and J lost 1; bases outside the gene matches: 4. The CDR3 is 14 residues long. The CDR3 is CASSATGQNTEAFF. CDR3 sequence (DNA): TGTGCCAGCAGTGCGACAGGGCAGAACACTGAAGCTTTCTTT.

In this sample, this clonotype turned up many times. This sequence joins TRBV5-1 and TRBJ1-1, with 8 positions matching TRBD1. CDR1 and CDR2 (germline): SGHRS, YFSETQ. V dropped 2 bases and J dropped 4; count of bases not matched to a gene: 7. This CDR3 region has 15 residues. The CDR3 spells CASSFGQGIGTEAFF. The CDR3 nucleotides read TGCGCCAGCAGCTTCGGACAGGGTATCGGCACTGAAGCTTTCTTT.

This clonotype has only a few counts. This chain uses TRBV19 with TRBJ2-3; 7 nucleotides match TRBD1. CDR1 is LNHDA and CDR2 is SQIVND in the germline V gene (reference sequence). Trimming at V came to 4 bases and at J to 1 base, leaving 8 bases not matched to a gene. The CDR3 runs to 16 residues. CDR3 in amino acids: CASSTATGFGTDTQYF. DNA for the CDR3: TGTGCCAGTAGTACGGCGACAGGGTTTGGCACAGATACGCAGTATTTT. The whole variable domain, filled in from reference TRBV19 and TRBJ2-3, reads DGGITQSPKYLFRKEGQNVTLSCEQNLNHDAMYWYRQDPGQGLRLIYYSQIVNDFQKGDIAEGYSVSREKKESFPLTVTSAQKNPTAFYLCASSTATGFGTDTQYFGPGTRLTVL.

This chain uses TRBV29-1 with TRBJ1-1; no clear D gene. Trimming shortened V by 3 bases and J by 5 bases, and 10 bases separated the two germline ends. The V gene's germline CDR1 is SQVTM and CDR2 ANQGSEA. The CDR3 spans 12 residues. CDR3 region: CSVEHPGTEAFF. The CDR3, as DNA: TGCAGCGTTGAGCATCCGGGGACTGAAGCTTTCTTT. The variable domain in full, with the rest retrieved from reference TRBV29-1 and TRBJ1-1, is SAVISQKPSRDICQRGTSLTIQCQVDSQVTMMFWYRQQPGQSLTLIATANQGSEATYESGFVIDKFPISRPNLTFSTLTVSNMSPEDSSIYLCSVEHPGTEAFFGQGTRLTVV.

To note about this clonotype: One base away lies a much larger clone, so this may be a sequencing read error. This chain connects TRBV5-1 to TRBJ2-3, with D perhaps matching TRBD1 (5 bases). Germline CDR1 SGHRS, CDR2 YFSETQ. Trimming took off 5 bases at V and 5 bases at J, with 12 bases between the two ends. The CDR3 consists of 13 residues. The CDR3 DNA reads TGCGCCAGCAGGTCAGGGCAGGTAGATACGCAGTATTTT. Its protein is CASRSGQVDTQYF.

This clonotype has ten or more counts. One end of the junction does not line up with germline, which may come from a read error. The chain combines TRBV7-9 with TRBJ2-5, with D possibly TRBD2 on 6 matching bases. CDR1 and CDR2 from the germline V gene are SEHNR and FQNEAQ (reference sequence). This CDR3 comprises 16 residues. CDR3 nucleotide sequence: TGTGCCAGCAGGTTAGGGGTCGGAGGGTTATGGGAGACCCAGTACTTC. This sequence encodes CASRLGVGGLWETQYF.

CDR3 sequence reads: CASSISHDTGELFF. The CDR3, as DNA: TGTGCCAGTAGTATATCACACGACACCGGGGAGCTGTTTTTT. The chain recombines TRBV19 with TRBJ2-2, with unresolved D. The CDR3 contains 14 residues. V lost 2 bases, J lost 3 bases, and 7 bases lay in between. Germline V gives CDR1 LNHDA, CDR2 SQIVND (reference sequence).

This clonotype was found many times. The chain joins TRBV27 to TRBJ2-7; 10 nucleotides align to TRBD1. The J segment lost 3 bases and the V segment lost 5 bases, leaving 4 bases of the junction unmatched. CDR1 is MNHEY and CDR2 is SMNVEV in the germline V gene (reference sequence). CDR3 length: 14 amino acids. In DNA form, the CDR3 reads TGTGCCAGCAGTAAGGGACAGGGGTACTACGAGCAGTACTTC. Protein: CASSKGQGYYEQYF.